The rows below give T cell receptor beta chains drawn from one sample of a study of tumor-infiltrating lymphocytes in primary liver carcinoma. TCRdb reprocessed the multiplex PCR reads via MiXCR and lists one record per CDR3 protein. The sample shows fewer than 350,000 distinct CDR3 sequences, roughly two thirds of them seen only once. Sequencing was carried out using peripheral blood. The receptor source for this set is a man aged 40-50 years with primary liver carcinoma and hepatitis B virus infection. Both conserved end residues are part of each CDR3. Each record gives: clone size, V gene, J gene, D gene, CDR3 DNA, CDR3 protein. The D gene is left open where the match is weak. Clone size appears in some rows only: once, few, many, or a class for an expanded clone.

clone_size: -; v_call: TRBV4-2; j_call: TRBJ2-7; d_call: -; cdr3_nt: TGTGCCAGGAGCCAAGAAGCGGGACACCCCTCCTACGAGCAGTACTTC; cdr3_aa: CARSQEAGHPSYEQYF
clone_size: -; v_call: TRBV6-2/TRBV6-3; j_call: TRBJ2-1; d_call: -; cdr3_nt: TGTGTCAGCAGCTCCTCAGGGGGGGATAATGAGCAGTTCTTC; cdr3_aa: CVSSSSGGDNEQFF
clone_size: -; v_call: TRBV12-3/TRBV12-4; j_call: TRBJ2-3; d_call: TRBD2; cdr3_nt: TGTGCCAGCAGTACTTGCGGCAGCGGGAACACATATACGCAGTATTTT; cdr3_aa: CASSTCGSGNTYTQYF
clone_size: -; v_call: TRBV5-1; j_call: TRBJ2-1; d_call: -; cdr3_nt: TGCGCCAGCAGCTTGACAGGGCAGGTATACAATGAGCAGTTCTTC; cdr3_aa: CASSLTGQVYNEQFF
clone_size: once; v_call: TRBV6-2/TRBV6-3; j_call: TRBJ1-1; d_call: -; cdr3_nt: TGTGCCAGCACTCAATTAAAATTAATGAACACTGAAGCTTTCTTT; cdr3_aa: CASTQLKLMNTEAFF
clone_size: -; v_call: TRBV30; j_call: TRBJ2-3; d_call: TRBD1; cdr3_nt: TGTGCCTGGACCAGGGGGCTCCGGGTAGATACGCAGTATTTT; cdr3_aa: CAWTRGLRVDTQYF
clone_size: many; v_call: TRBV29-1; j_call: TRBJ2-7; d_call: TRBD1; cdr3_nt: TGCAGCTGTTTTAGTGGTCGGGACAGCTCCTACGAGCAGTACTTC; cdr3_aa: CSCFSGRDSSYEQYF
clone_size: -; v_call: TRBV6-2/TRBV6-3; j_call: TRBJ1-3; d_call: -; cdr3_nt: TGTGCCAGCAGTTTGCGGGACGGATATACTTCTGGAAACACCATATATTTT; cdr3_aa: CASSLRDGYTSGNTIYF
clone_size: -; v_call: TRBV24-1; j_call: TRBJ2-3; d_call: TRBD2; cdr3_nt: TGTGCCACCAGCGCTGGGGGGACTAGCGGGAGGGATACGCAGTATTTT; cdr3_aa: CATSAGGTSGRDTQYF
clone_size: many; v_call: TRBV6-5; j_call: TRBJ2-2; d_call: -; cdr3_nt: TGTGCCAGCAGTTACGTCGGGAGCCCCGGGGAGCTGTTTTTT; cdr3_aa: CASSYVGSPGELFF
clone_size: few; v_call: TRBV12-3/TRBV12-4; j_call: TRBJ2-7; d_call: -; cdr3_nt: TGTGTCAGCAGTTTTTCAGGGTGGGTCCACGAGCAGTACTTC; cdr3_aa: CVSSFSGWVHEQYF
clone_size: -; v_call: TRBV5-1; j_call: TRBJ2-1; d_call: -; cdr3_nt: TGCGCCAGCAGGGAGCAGGGACTGGCCTACAATGAGCAGTTCTTC; cdr3_aa: CASREQGLAYNEQFF
clone_size: -; v_call: TRBV29-1; j_call: TRBJ2-2; d_call: TRBD1; cdr3_nt: TGTAGCGGCCGACAGGGGATCACCGGGAAGCTGTTTTTT; cdr3_aa: CSGRQGITGKLFF
clone_size: once; v_call: TRBV6-2/TRBV6-3; j_call: TRBJ2-1; d_call: -; cdr3_nt: TGTGCCAGCACCATCGTGACAGGCCACCGCAATGAGCAGTTCTTC; cdr3_aa: CASTIVTGHRNEQFF
clone_size: many; v_call: TRBV12-3/TRBV12-4; j_call: TRBJ2-2; d_call: -; cdr3_nt: TGTGCCAGCAGCCGGACAGCGACGAACACCGGGGAGCTGTTTTTT; cdr3_aa: CASSRTATNTGELFF
clone_size: -; v_call: TRBV7-9; j_call: TRBJ1-2; d_call: -; cdr3_nt: TGTGCCAGCAGCTCGTCCGGGGCAAACTATGGCTACACCTTC; cdr3_aa: CASSSSGANYGYTF
clone_size: once; v_call: TRBV7-9; j_call: TRBJ2-5; d_call: TRBD1; cdr3_nt: TGTGCCAACAGCTTTACAGGGGGAGAGACCCAGTACTTC; cdr3_aa: CANSFTGGETQYF
clone_size: -; v_call: TRBV5-6; j_call: TRBJ2-7; d_call: TRBD2; cdr3_nt: TGTGCCAGGTACGACCATGGACTAGCGGGACTACGAGGGGCAGAGCAGTACTTC; cdr3_aa: CARYDHGLAGLRGAEQYF
clone_size: -; v_call: TRBV4-2; j_call: TRBJ2-1; d_call: -; cdr3_nt: TGTGCCACCAGGACTCATGGGGCTAGCGTTAAGGGTGAGCAGTTCTTC; cdr3_aa: CATRTHGASVKGEQFF
clone_size: -; v_call: TRBV4-1; j_call: TRBJ1-2; d_call: TRBD1; cdr3_nt: TGCGCCAGCAGCCCCTGGATTGGGGTAGGGGGCTGCATCTTC; cdr3_aa: CASSPWIGVGGCIF
clone_size: -; v_call: TRBV7-9; j_call: TRBJ2-3; d_call: TRBD2; cdr3_nt: TGTGCCAGCAGCGACAGGACTAGCGGGAGGAGTACAGATACGCAGTATTTT; cdr3_aa: CASSDRTSGRSTDTQYF
clone_size: few; v_call: TRBV5-1; j_call: TRBJ1-1; d_call: TRBD1; cdr3_nt: TGCGCCAGCACGCGAAAGGGGGCTGAGACTGAAGCTTTCTTT; cdr3_aa: CASTRKGAETEAFF
clone_size: -; v_call: TRBV28; j_call: TRBJ2-1; d_call: -; cdr3_nt: TGTGCCAGCAGTTTGTCGGTGAATGAGCAGTTCTTC; cdr3_aa: CASSLSVNEQFF
clone_size: -; v_call: TRBV29-1; j_call: TRBJ1-2; d_call: -; cdr3_nt: TGCAGCGTTGAAAGGGGGGTCCAGGGCTGCACCTTC; cdr3_aa: CSVERGVQGCTF
clone_size: -; v_call: TRBV12-3/TRBV12-4; j_call: TRBJ2-1; d_call: TRBD2; cdr3_nt: TGTGCCAGCAGTTTAGAAGCTAGCGGGTCGCTGCCCTCCTACGATGAGCAGTCCTTC; cdr3_aa: CASSLEASGSLPSYDEQSF
clone_size: -; v_call: TRBV4-1; j_call: TRBJ1-3; d_call: -; cdr3_nt: TGCGCCAGCAGCCAAGACGATCCCAGGGCCTCTGGAAACACCATATATTTT; cdr3_aa: CASSQDDPRASGNTIYF
clone_size: many; v_call: TRBV5-1; j_call: TRBJ1-1; d_call: TRBD1; cdr3_nt: TGCGCCAGCAGCCGGGACAGGTTACAGAACACTGAAGCTTTCTTT; cdr3_aa: CASSRDRLQNTEAFF
clone_size: many; v_call: TRBV6-2/TRBV6-3; j_call: TRBJ2-7; d_call: TRBD2; cdr3_nt: TGTGCCAGCAGTTACGGGCTAGCGGGAGGCCCTCGTTACGAGCAGTACTTC; cdr3_aa: CASSYGLAGGPRYEQYF
clone_size: -; v_call: TRBV30; j_call: TRBJ2-6; d_call: -; cdr3_nt: TGTGCCTGGAGTGTAGTCGGCGGCGGCTCTGGGGCCAACGTCCTGACTTTC; cdr3_aa: CAWSVVGGGSGANVLTF
clone_size: many; v_call: TRBV29-1; j_call: TRBJ2-1; d_call: TRBD2; cdr3_nt: TGCAGCGTTGAAGATTCACGGGAGGGGGGTGAGCAGTTCTTC; cdr3_aa: CSVEDSREGGEQFF